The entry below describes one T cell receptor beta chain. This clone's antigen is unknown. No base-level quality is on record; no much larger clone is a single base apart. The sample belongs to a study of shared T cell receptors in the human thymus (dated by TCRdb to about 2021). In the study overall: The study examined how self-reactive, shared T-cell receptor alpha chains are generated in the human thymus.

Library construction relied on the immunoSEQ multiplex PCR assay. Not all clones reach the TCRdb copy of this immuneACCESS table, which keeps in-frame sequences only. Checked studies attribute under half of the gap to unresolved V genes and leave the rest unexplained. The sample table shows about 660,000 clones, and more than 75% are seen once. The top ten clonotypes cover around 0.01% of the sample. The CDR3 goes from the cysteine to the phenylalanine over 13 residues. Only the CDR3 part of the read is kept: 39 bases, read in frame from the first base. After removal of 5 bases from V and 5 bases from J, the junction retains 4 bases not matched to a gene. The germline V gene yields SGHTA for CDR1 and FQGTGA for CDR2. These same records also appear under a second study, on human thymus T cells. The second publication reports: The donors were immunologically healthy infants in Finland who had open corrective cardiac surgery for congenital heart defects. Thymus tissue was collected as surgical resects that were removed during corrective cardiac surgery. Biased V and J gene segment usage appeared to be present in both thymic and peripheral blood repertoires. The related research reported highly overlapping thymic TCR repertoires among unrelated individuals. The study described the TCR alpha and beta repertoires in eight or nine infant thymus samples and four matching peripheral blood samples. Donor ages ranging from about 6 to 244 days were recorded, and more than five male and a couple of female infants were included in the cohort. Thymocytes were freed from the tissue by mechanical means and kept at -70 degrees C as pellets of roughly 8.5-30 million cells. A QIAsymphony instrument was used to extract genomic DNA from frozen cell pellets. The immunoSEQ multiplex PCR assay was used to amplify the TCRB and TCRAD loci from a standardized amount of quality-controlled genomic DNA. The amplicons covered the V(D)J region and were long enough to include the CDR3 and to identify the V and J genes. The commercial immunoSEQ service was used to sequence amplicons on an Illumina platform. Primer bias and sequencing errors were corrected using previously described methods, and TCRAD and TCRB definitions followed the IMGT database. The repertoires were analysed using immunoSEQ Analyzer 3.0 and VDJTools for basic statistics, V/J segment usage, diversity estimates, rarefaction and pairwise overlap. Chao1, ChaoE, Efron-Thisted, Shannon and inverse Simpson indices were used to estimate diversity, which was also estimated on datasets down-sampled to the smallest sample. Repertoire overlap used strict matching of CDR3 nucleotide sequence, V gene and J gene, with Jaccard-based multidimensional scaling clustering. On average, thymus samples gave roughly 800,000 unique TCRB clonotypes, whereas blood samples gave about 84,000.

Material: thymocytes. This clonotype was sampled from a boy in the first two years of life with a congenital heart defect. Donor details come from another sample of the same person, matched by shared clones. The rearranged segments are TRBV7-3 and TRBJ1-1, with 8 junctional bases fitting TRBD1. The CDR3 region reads CASSRTGRTEAFF. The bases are TGTGCCAGCAGCCGGACAGGGAGGACTGAAGCTTTCTTT. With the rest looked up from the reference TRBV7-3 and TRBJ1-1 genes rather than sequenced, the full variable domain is GAGVSQTPSNKVTEKGKYVELRCDPISGHTALYWYRQSLGQGPEFLIYFQGTGAADDSGLPNDRFFAVRPEGSVSTLKIQRTERGDSAVYLCASSRTGRTEAFFGQGTRLTVV.